These T cell receptor beta chains were read from a single sample in a study of shared clonotypes between healthy human individuals. The repertoire was sequenced with immunoSEQ multiplex PCR; TCRdb's copy has only in-frame clones and lacks some. The sample includes 450,000 or so clones, 70% to 80% of them seen just once. Sequencing used PBMCs. The receptors were gathered from a woman aged 40-49 years in good health. Some clones in this sample may be carry-over from other donors' samples. Each CDR3 is given without its conserved first and last residue. The size field is filled for only some rows; it gives once, few, many or a size class.

few,TRBV2,ASIQGAEQY
NA,TRBV2,ASSRDSYEQY
NA,TRBV6-5,ASSYDSRGEKLF
NA,TRBV11-2,ASSLGANANTGELF
NA,TRBV5-4,ASSGGQLFSPLH
once,TRBV5-1,ASSQGVRDAGTEAF
few,TRBV6-5,ASSYSGFTEAF
many,TRBV30,AWSAWTGYTEAF
many,TRBV5-1,ASSLESRTYEQY
many,TRBV4-1,ASSQGAGVVYEQY
NA,TRBV7-3,ASNPLRTGELF
few,TRBV9,ASSGGVGVGQETQY
many,TRBV5-1,ASSSTGTTNTGELF
NA,TRBV19,ASSIQRGSDTQY
few,TRBV7-2,ASSLGGRSYNEQF